The 15 T cell receptor beta chains listed next were all sequenced from one sample in a study of cytomegalovirus exposure and HLA in healthy donors. Libraries were prepared by immunoSEQ multiplex PCR; TCRdb keeps only in-frame clonotypes and omits some of them. The data contain approximately 100,000 clones, roughly 86% of them singletons. The sequencing sample was made of PBMCs. All receptors derive from a young woman in good health and CMV-seronegative.

The genes are TRBV6-5 and TRBJ1-1, with 7 bases fitting TRBD1. The CDR3 extends over 15 amino acids. CDR1 MNHEY and CDR2 SVGAGI come from the germline V gene. Unmatched junction bases numbered 5, after V lost 0 bases and J lost 4 bases. Here the CDR3 reads CASSYSLQGTTEAFF. The CDR3 region has the DNA TGTGCCAGCAGTTACTCGCTACAGGGGACCACTGAAGCTTTCTTT.

Written as DNA, the CDR3 is TGTGCCAGCAGCCCAACGCAGGGTGGCCCTGGGAAACTGTTTTTT. Its translation is CASSPTQGGPGKLFF. The chain has TRBV27 and TRBJ1-4; possible D gene TRBD1, 5 bases. The V and J ends lost 6 bases and 11 bases respectively, with 22 bases between them. Germline V gene lookup returns CDR1 MNHEY and CDR2 SMNVEV (reference sequence). The CDR3 length is 15 residues.

V gene TRBV7-2 combines with J gene TRBJ1-2; no definite D call. The CDR3 is made up of 15 amino acids. CDR1 and CDR2 (germline): SGHTA, FQGNSA. V was shortened by 1 base and J by 6 bases, with 15 bases between the two germline ends. CDR3 residues: CASSLVVDSLNGYTF. The CDR3 nucleotides read TGTGCCAGCAGCTTAGTGGTGGACTCTCTTAATGGCTACACCTTC.

This chain links TRBV29-1 with TRBJ2-3, with 8 bases aligning to TRBD2. V lost 2 bases, J lost 4 bases, and 8 bases stayed unmatched. The CDR3 length is 15 residues. Germline CDR1 is SQVTM and CDR2 is ANQGSEA. The CDR3 coding sequence is TGCAGCGTTGAAAGAGCGGGAGCTTTGCCAGATACGCAGTATTTT. Translation: CSVERAGALPDTQYF.

Turning to this clone: The same CDR3 arises from other DNA sequences in this sample as well. V and J are TRBV19 and TRBJ2-7, with TRBD2 matching over 7 bases. V lost 3 bases to trimming and J lost 0 bases; unmatched junction nucleotides: 2. Germline CDR1 LNHDA, CDR2 SQIVND (reference sequence). The CDR3 consists of 14 residues. This chain's CDR3 is CASSIGGSSYEQYF. The CDR3 bases are TGTGCCAGTAGTATTGGCGGGAGCTCCTACGAGCAGTACTTC.

The chain has TRBV5-6 and TRBJ1-2, with D hard to call. V lost 7 bases to trimming and J lost 5 bases, with 12 bases between them. Germline CDR1 SGHDT, CDR2 YYEEEE. The CDR3 extends over 12 amino acids. CDR3 residues: CASLASGYGYTF. The CDR3 DNA is TGTGCCAGCTTGGCGTCCGGGTATGGCTACACCTTC.

This clone was seen a handful of times. The V gene is TRBV7-9, the J gene TRBJ2-7, with a tentative D call TRBD1 (5 bases). Trimming stripped 4 bases from V and 0 bases from J, with 10 bases between. CDR3 size: 14 residues. Looked up from germline, CDR1 is SEHNR and CDR2 is FQNEAQ (reference sequence). CDR3 region: CASSSGQISYEQYF. The CDR3 region has the DNA TGTGCCAGCAGCTCAGGGCAAATCTCCTACGAGCAGTACTTC.

The chain links TRBV5-1 to TRBJ2-2; the D gene is possibly TRBD1 (7 bases). The CDR3 has 16 amino acids. The germline V and J ends were trimmed by 1 base and 7 bases, with 17 bases remaining between them. Germline V CDR1 and CDR2: SGHRS, YFSETQ. CDR3 region: CASSLRGTVLYGELFF. Written as DNA, the CDR3 is TGCGCCAGCAGCTTGCGCGGGACAGTCCTCTACGGGGAGCTGTTTTTT.

The rearrangement uses TRBV28 and TRBJ1-2, with 9 bases aligning to TRBD1. V dropped 4 bases and J dropped 4; count of bases not matched to a gene: 4. This CDR3 contains 14 residues. The germline gives CDR1 MDHEN, CDR2 SYDVKM. The CDR3 DNA reads TGTGCCAGCAGTTCCGGGACAGGGACCTATGGCTACACCTTC. Amino acids: CASSSGTGTYGYTF.

CDR3 sequence: CASSPGTGGNQPQHF. The CDR3 nucleotides are TGTGCCAGCTCACCAGGCACCGGAGGCAATCAGCCCCAGCATTTT. The chain carries TRBV18 and TRBJ1-5, with unresolved D. Deletions cut 2 bases from V and 2 bases from J, with 10 bases between. Germline loops: CDR1 KGHSH, CDR2 LQKENI. This CDR3 is 15 amino acids long.

This clone was counted once. The V gene is TRBV5-1, the J gene TRBJ1-1; no clear D gene. This CDR3 spans 15 amino acids. Trimming took off 2 bases at V and 1 base at J, with 12 bases between the two ends. The V gene's germline CDR1 is SGHRS and CDR2 YFSETQ. CDR3 in DNA: TGCGCCAGCAGCTTTTTCGGGATGGAGAACACTGAAGCTTTCTTT. This translates into CASSFFGMENTEAFF.

This clone was counted a few times. This chain joins TRBV5-4 and TRBJ2-3, with 8 positions matching TRBD1. Per germline, CDR1 SGHNT and CDR2 YYREEE (reference sequence). V dropped 4 bases and J dropped 1; count of bases not matched to a gene: 5. The CDR3 loop spans 15 amino acids. Written as DNA, the CDR3 is TGTGCCAGCAGCAAGACAGGGGTTCGCACAGATACGCAGTATTTT. This encodes CASSKTGVRTDTQYF.

This clone was recorded only once. The chain has TRBV10-2 and TRBJ1-2; 7 nucleotides align to TRBD1. Germline V lookup: CDR1 WSHSY, CDR2 SAAADI. This CDR3 region has 16 residues. The V segment lost 1 base and the J segment 8 bases; nucleotides outside the gene matches: 13. The CDR3 DNA follows: TGCGCCAGCAGTGAGTTGACGACCACAGGGGTTCGAGGCTACACCTTC. This gives the protein CASSELTTTGVRGYTF.

V usage is TRBV10-3 and J usage is TRBJ2-7; D is perhaps TRBD1 (6 bases). Trimming took off 3 bases at V and 1 base at J, with 10 bases between the two ends. There are 14 residues in the CDR3. Germline V gene sequence: CDR1 ENHRY, CDR2 SYGVKD. CDR3 coding DNA: TGTGCCATCAGTGACAGGACAGAGTCCTACGAGCAGTACTTC. Residues: CAISDRTESYEQYF.

This clone has a single count. The rearrangement uses TRBV25-1 and TRBJ1-2, with TRBD1 matching 9 bases. The trim removed 6 bases at V and 10 bases at J, leaving 12 bases unmatched. The CDR3 is 14 residues long. Germline loops: CDR1 MGHDK, CDR2 SYGVNS. Here the CDR3 DNA reads TGTGCCAGCAGCCTAAACCAAGACAGGGGGGACTACACCTTC. Its translation is CASSLNQDRGDYTF.